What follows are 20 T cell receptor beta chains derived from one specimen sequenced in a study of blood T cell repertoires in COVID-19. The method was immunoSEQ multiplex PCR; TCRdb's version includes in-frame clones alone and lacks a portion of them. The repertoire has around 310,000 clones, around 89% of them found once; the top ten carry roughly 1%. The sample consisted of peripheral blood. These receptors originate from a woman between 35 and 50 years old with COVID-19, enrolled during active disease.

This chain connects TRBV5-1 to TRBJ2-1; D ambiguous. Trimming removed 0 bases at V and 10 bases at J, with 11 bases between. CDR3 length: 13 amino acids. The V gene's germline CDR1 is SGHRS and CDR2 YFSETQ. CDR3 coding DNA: TGCGCCAGCAGCTTGGTTCTGTCCGGGGAGCAGTTCTTC. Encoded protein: CASSLVLSGEQFF. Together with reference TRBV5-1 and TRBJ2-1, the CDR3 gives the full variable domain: KAGVTQTPRYLIKTRGQQVTLSCSPISGHRSVSWYQQTPGQGLQFLFEYFSETQRNKGNFPGRFSGRQFSNSRSEMNVSTLELGDSALYLCASSLVLSGEQFFGPGTRLTVL.

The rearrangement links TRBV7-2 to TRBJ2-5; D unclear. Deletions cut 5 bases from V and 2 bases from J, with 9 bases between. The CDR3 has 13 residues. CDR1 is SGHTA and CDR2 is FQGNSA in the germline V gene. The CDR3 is CASSRVGQETQYF. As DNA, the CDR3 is TGTGCCAGCAGCCGGGTAGGTCAAGAGACCCAGTACTTC.

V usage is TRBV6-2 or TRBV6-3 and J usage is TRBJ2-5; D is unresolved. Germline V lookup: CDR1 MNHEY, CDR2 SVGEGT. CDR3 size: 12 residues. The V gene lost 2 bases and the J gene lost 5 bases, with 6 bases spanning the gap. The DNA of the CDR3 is TGTGCCAGCAGTTACCCTAGTGAGACCCAGTACTTC. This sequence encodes CASSYPSETQYF.

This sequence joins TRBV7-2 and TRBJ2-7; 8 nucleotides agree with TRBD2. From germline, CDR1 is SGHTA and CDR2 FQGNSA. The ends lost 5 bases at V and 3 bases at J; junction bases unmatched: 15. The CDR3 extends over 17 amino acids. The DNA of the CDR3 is TGTGCCAGCAGCCTGGGACTAGGCGGGACCTTTAACTACGAGCAGTACTTC. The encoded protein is CASSLGLGGTFNYEQYF. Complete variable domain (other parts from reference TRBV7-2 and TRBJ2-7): GAGVSQSPSNKVTEKGKDVELRCDPISGHTALYWYRQSLGQGLEFLIYFQGNSAPDKSGLPSDRFSAERTGGSVSTLTIQRTQQEDSAVYLCASSLGLGGTFNYEQYFGPGTRLTVT.

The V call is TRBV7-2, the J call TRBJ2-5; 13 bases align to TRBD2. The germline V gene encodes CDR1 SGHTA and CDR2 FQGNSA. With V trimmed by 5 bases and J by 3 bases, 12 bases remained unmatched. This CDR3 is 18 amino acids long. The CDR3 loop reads CASSPGPATSGRKETQYF. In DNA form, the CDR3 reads TGTGCCAGCAGCCCCGGGCCGGCGACTAGCGGGAGGAAAGAGACCCAGTACTTC.

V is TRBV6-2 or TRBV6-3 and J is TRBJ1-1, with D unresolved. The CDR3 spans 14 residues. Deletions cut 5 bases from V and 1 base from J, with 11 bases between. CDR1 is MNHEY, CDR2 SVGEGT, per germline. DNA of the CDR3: TGTGCCAGCAGTGAGAACAGTCCGAACACTGAAGCTTTCTTT. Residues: CASSENSPNTEAFF.

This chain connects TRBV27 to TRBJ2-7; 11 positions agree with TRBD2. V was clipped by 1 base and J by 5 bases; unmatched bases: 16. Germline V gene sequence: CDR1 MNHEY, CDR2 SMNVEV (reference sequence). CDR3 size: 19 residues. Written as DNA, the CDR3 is TGTGCCAGCAGTTTATACCCTTGGGTAGCGGGAGGGTTTAAGGACGAGCAGTACTTC. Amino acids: CASSLYPWVAGGFKDEQYF.

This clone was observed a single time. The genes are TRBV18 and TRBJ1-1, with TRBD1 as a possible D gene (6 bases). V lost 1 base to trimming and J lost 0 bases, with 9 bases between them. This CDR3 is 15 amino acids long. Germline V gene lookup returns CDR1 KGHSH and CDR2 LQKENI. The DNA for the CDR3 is TGTGCCAGCTCACCACTGGACAGCTTGAACACTGAAGCTTTCTTT. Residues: CASSPLDSLNTEAFF.

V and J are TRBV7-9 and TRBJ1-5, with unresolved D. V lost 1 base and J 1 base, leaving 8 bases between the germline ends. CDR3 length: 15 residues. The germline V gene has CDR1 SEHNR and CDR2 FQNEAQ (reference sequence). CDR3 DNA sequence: TGTGCCAGCAGCTTAGGCGGGGAGAGCAATCAGCCCCAGCATTTT. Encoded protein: CASSLGGESNQPQHF.

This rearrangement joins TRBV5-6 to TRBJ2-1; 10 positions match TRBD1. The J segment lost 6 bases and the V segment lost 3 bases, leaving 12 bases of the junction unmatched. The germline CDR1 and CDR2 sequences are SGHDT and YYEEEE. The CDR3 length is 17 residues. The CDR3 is CASSWGRTGGNINEQFF. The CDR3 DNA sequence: TGTGCCAGCAGCTGGGGAAGGACAGGGGGAAACATCAATGAGCAGTTCTTC.

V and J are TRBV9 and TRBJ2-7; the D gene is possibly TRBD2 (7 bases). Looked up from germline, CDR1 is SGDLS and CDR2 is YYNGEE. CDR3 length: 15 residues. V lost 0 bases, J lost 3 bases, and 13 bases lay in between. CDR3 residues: CASSVGTGRDYEQYF. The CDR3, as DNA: TGTGCCAGCAGCGTAGGCACAGGGAGGGACTACGAGCAGTACTTC.

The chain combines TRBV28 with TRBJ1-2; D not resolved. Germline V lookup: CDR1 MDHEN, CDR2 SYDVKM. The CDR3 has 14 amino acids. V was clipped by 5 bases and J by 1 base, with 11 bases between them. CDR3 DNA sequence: TGTGCCAGCAGTCCCCAGGAAAATAACTATGGCTACACCTTC. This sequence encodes CASSPQENNYGYTF.

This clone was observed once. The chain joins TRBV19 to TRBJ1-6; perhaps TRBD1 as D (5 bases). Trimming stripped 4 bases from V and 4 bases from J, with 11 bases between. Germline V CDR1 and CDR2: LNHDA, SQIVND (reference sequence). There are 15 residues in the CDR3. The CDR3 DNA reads TGTGCCAGTAGTACCACGGGGGAGTATAATTCACCCCTCCACTTT. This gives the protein CASSTTGEYNSPLHF.

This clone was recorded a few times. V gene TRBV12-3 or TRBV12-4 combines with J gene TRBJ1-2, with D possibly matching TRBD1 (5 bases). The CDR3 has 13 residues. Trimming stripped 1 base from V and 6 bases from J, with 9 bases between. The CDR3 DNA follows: TGTGCCAGCAGTTTAGGCACAGGCAATGGCTACACCTTC. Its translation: CASSLGTGNGYTF.

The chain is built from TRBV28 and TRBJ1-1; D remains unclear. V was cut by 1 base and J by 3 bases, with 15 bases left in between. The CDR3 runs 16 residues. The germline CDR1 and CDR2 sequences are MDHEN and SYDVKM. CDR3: CASSLSTGNLDTEAFF. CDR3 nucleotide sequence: TGTGCCAGCAGTTTATCGACGGGGAACTTGGACACTGAAGCTTTCTTT.

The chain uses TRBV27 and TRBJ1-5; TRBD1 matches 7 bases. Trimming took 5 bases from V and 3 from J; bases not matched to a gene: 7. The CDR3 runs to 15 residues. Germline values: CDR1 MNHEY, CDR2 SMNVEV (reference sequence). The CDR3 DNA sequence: TGTGCCAGCAGTAGGGGGCCCGTTATCAATCAGCCCCAGCATTTT. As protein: CASSRGPVINQPQHF.

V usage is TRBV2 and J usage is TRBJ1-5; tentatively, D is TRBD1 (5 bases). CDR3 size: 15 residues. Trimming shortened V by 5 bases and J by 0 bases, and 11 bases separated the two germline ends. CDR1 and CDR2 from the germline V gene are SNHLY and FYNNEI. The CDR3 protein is CASSSGGASNQPQHF. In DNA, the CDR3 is TGTGCCAGCAGTTCGGGGGGAGCTAGCAATCAGCCCCAGCATTTT.

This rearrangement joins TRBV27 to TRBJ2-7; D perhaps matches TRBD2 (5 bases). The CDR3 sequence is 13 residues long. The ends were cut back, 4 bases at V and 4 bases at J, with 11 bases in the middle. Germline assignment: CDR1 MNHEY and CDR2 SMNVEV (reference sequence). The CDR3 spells CASSWAPGYEQYF. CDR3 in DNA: TGTGCCAGCAGTTGGGCCCCGGGATACGAGCAGTACTTC.

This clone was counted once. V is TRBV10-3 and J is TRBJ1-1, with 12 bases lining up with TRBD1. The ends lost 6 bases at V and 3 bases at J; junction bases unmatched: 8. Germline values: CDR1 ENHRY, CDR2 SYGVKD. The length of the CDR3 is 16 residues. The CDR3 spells CAISTGTGGGDTEAFF. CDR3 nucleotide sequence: TGTGCCATCAGCACCGGGACAGGGGGCGGGGACACTGAAGCTTTCTTT.

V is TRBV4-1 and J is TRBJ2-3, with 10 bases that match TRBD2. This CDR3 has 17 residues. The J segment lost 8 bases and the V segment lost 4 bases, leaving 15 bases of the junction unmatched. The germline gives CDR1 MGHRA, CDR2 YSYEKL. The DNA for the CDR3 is TGCGCCAGCAGCCGGTCTGAAACAGCGGGGGGGCCAGCTACGCAGTATTTT. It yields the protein CASSRSETAGGPATQYF.